This T cell receptor beta chain came from a study of blood T cell repertoires in COVID-19. About the research overall: COVID-19 samples, acute and convalescent, were from the United States, Italy and Spain.

This clone was recorded only once. Per germline, CDR1 LNHNV and CDR2 YYDKDF (reference sequence). The CDR3 length is 15 residues. In the study's own analysis: For nucleated cells, counts were estimated from reference gene primer amplification. Sequencing used immunoSEQ multiplex PCR; TCRdb keeps in-frame clones, though not all of them. V, J and clone size derive from that table, while D and trimming were established from the DNA sequence. The sample holds around 300,000 clones, approximately 86% seen once. The rearrangement uses TRBV15 and TRBJ1-1; the match to TRBD1 covers 11 bases. The TCR originated in a woman aged 50 to 65 with active or convalescent COVID-19. Specimen: peripheral blood. The chain's CDR3 is CAAGTGGAANTEAFF. As DNA, the CDR3 is TGTGCAGCCGGGACAGGGGGGGCCGCGAACACTGAAGCTTTCTTT.